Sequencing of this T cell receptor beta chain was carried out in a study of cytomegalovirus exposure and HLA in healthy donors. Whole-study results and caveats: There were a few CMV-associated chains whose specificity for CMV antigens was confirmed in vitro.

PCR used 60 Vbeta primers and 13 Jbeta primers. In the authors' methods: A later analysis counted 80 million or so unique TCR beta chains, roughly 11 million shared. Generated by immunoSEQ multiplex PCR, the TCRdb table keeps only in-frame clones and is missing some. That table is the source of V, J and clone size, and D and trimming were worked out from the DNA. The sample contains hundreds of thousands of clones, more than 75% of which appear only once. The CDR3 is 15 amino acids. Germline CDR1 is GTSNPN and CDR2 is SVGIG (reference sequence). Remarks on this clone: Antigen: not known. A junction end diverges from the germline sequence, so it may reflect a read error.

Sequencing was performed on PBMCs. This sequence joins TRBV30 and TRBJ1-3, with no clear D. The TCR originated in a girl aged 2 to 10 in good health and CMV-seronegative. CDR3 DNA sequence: TGTGCCTGGAGTGAAGCCCCAGCAGGTGGAAACGCCATATATTTT. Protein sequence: CAWSEAPAGGNAIYF.